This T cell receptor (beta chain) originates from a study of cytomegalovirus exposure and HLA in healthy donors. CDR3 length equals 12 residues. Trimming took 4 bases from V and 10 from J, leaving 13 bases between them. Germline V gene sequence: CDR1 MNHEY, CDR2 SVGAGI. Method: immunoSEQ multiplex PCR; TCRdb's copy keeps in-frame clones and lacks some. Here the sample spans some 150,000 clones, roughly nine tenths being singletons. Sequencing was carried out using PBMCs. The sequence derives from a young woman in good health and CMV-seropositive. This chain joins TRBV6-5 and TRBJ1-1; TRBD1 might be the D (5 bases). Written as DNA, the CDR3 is TGTGCCAGCAGTTGGATCGGGGGTATAGCTTTCTTT. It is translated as CASSWIGGIAFF.